This T cell receptor beta chain was observed in a study of identical twins. Germline lookup yields CDR1 SNHLY and CDR2 FYNNEI. Deletions cut 6 bases from V and 2 bases from J, with 14 bases between. This CDR3 contains 15 residues. Unique molecular identifiers were in the cDNA, with template-switch universal primer binding. In TCRdb, the 5' RACE reads were re-called with MiXCR into one record per CDR3 protein. The table includes around 510,000 distinct CDR3 sequences, 13% to 15% detected once. The same sample was also studied in work on yellow fever vaccine responses in identical twins.

The chain couples TRBV2 to TRBJ1-5; TRBD1 is a possible D gene (5 bases). The sample taken for sequencing was CD4+ T cells sorted from blood. The sequence derives from a woman aged 18-29 years in good health. Written as DNA, the CDR3 is TGTGCCAGCAGAGCGCAGGGATTTGGCAATCAGCCCCAGCATTTT. This codes for CASRAQGFGNQPQHF.